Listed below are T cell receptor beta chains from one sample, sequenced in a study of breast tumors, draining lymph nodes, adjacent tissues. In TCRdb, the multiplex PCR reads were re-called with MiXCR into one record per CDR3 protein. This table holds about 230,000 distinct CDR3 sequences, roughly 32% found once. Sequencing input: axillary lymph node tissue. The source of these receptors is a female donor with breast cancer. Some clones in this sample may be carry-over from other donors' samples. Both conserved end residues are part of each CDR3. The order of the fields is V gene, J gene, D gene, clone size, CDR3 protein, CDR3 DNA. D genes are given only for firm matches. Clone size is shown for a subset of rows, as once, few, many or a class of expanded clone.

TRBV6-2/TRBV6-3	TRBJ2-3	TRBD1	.	CASSPGQGQENTRYF	TGTGCCAGCAGTCCCGGACAGGGACAGGAGAATACGCGGTATTTT
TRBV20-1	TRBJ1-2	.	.	CSATGGSYGSTF	TGCAGTGCTACAGGCGGGTCCTATGGCTCCACCTTC
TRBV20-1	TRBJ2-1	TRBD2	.	CSAIVWRERGERFF	TGCAGTGCTATCGTCTGGCGGGAGAGAGGGGAGCGGTTCTTC
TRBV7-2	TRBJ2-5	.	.	CASALNRQETQYF	TGTGCCAGCGCCCTAAACAGGCAAGAGACCCAGTACTTC
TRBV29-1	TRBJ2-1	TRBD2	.	CSVEDRERGSSYNEQFF	TGCAGCGTTGAAGATCGGGAGCGGGGGAGCTCCTACAATGAGCAGTTCTTC
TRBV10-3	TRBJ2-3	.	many	CAISDLGEGSDTQYF	TGTGCCATCAGTGACTTGGGGGAAGGGTCGGATACGCAGTATTTT
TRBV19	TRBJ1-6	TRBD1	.	CASSVPGTGGTSPLHF	TGTGCCAGTAGTGTGCCCGGGACAGGGGGTACTTCACCCCTCCACTTT
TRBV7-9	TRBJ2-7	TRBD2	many	CASSPAGGEQYF	TGTGCCAGCAGCCCAGCGGGGGGTGAGCAGTACTTC
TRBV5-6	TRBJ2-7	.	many	CASSAGLGDEQYF	TGTGCCAGCAGCGCTGGACTGGGCGACGAGCAGTACTTC
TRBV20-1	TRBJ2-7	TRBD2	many	CSASLLAGSVYEQYF	TGCAGTGCTAGCTTACTAGCGGGATCCGTCTACGAGCAGTACTTC
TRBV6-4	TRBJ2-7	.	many	CASLSAGGTINQYEQYF	TGTGCCTCCCTAAGTGCTGGTGGGACCATAAATCAGTACGAGCAGTACTTC
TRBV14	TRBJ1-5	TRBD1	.	CASSQDGQRTGPNQPQHF	TGTGCCAGCAGCCAAGATGGTCAAAGGACAGGCCCGAATCAGCCCCAGCATTTT
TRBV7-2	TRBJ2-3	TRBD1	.	CASSRQGAYTQYF	TGTGCCAGCAGCAGACAGGGGGCGTATACGCAGTATTTT
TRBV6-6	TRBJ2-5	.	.	CASRPGETQYF	TGTGCCAGCAGGCCCGGAGAGACCCAGTACTTC
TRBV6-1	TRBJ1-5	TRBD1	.	CATRDRDRDNQPQHF	TGTGCCACCCGGGACCGGGACAGGGACAATCAGCCCCAGCATTTT
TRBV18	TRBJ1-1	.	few	CASSTKQNTEAFF	TGTGCCAGCTCAACGAAGCAGAACACTGAAGCTTTCTTT
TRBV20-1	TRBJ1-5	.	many	CSARVGKYQPQHF	TGCAGTGCTAGAGTGGGGAAGTATCAGCCCCAGCATTTT
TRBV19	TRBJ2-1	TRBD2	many	CASSMLLAAGNEQFF	TGTGCCAGTAGTATGTTACTAGCGGCGGGCAATGAGCAGTTCTTC
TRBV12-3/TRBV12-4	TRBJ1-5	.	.	CASSAPGTAQETQHF	TGTGCCAGCAGTGCTCCCGGGACCGCCCAAGAGACCCAGCATTTT
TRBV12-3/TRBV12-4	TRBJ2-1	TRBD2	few	CASSFALGLAGASSYNEQFF	TGTGCCAGCAGTTTCGCGCTGGGACTAGCGGGAGCGAGCTCCTACAATGAGCAGTTCTTC
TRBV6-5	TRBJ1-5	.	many	CASSYRVRQTGSANQPQHF	TGTGCCAGCAGTTACCGAGTTAGACAGACCGGTAGCGCCAATCAGCCCCAGCATTTT
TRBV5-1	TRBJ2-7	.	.	CASSPPTAGNEQYF	TGCGCCAGCAGCCCACCGACCGCCGGGAACGAGCAGTACTTC
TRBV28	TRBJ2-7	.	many	CASSPWGPYEQYF	TGTGCCAGCAGTCCCTGGGGGCCCTACGAGCAGTACTTC
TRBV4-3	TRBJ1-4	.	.	CASSHQDGKLFF	TGCGCCAGCAGCCATCAGGATGGAAAACTGTTTTTT
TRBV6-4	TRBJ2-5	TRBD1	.	CATSIPRDRQETQYF	TGTGCCACCTCCATCCCCAGGGACAGACAAGAGACCCAGTACTTC
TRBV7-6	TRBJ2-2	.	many	CASTQGGGANTGELFF	TGTGCCAGCACCCAGGGGGGGGGCGCGAACACCGGGGAGCTGTTTTTT
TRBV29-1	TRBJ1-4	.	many	CSVDGLGTNEKLFF	TGCAGCGTTGATGGTCTCGGAACTAATGAAAAACTGTTTTTT
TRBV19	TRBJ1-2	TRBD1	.	CASSSSRKGTVTYGYTF	TGTGCCAGTAGTTCTAGCCGCAAGGGGACAGTCACTTATGGCTACACCTTC
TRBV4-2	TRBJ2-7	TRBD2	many	CASSQALGTSGYEQYF	TGTGCCAGCAGCCAAGCGCTCGGGACTAGCGGGTACGAGCAGTACTTC
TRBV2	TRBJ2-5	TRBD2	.	CASSSRLAGRQEAQYF	TGTGCCAGCAGTTCCCGACTAGCGGGGCGTCAAGAGGCCCAGTACTTC
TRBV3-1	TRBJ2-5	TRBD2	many	CASTRTSGQETQYF	TGTGCCAGCACGCGGACTAGCGGACAAGAGACCCAGTACTTC
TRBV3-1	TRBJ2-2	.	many	CASSLPGQYTGELFF	TGTGCCAGCAGCCTGCCCGGACAGTACACCGGGGAGCTGTTTTTT
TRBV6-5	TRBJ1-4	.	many	CAAGWGEKLFF	TGTGCCGCCGGCTGGGGCGAAAAACTGTTTTTT
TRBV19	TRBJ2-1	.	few	CASSIVGNNEQFF	TGTGCCAGTAGTATAGTTGGGAACAATGAGCAGTTCTTC
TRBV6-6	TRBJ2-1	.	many	CASKDMRTSYNEQFF	TGTGCCAGCAAAGACATGCGGACTTCCTACAATGAGCAGTTCTTC
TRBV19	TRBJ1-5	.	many	CASSIPGETQPQHF	TGTGCCAGTAGTATACCAGGGGAGACTCAGCCCCAGCATTTT
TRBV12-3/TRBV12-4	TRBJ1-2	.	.	CASRAGAYYGYTF	TGTGCCAGCCGGGCAGGGGCCTACTATGGCTACACCTTC
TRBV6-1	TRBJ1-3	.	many	CASQGPRSGNTIYF	TGTGCCAGCCAGGGGCCACGGTCTGGAAACACCATATATTTT
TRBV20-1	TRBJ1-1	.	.	CSAATGNTEAFF	TGCAGTGCTGCGACAGGGAACACTGAAGCTTTCTTT
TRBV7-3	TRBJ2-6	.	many	CASSSSSGQSSGANVLTF	TGTGCCAGCAGCTCGTCGTCAGGGCAGAGCTCTGGGGCCAACGTCCTGACTTTC
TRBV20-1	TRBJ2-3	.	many	CRPAPTQYF	TGCAGGCCCGCCCCGACGCAGTATTTT
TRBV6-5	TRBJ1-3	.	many	CASSYHERGNTIYF	TGTGCCAGCAGTTACCACGAAAGGGGAAACACCATATATTTT